This T cell receptor beta chain emerged from a study of T cells in pancreatic ductal adenocarcinoma (dated by TCRdb to between 2016 and 2019). Context from the whole study: To learn about the adaptive T-cell response arising naturally, investigators profiled where tumor-infiltrating CD8+ T cells, together with suppressive cells, were located within resected pancreatic ductal adenocarcinoma, how abundant they were, and what qualities they showed.

The CDR3 holds 19 amino acids from the cysteine to the phenylalanine. Left in the record is the CDR3 DNA by itself, 57 bases read in frame from the first base. Trimmed from V: 2 bases; trimmed from J: 0 bases; junction bases lacking a gene match: 10. CDR1 and CDR2, looked up from the germline V gene (reference sequence), are SGHKS and YYEKEE. TCR beta CDR3 regions were amplified from genomic DNA using the immunoSEQ hsTCRB kit. An Illumina HiSeq system was used for high-throughput TRB CDR3 sequencing. For the original study's pipeline: The immunoSEQ software was used to analyze sequencing reads, and nonproductive sequences containing premature stops or frame-shifts were excluded. Clonality of the repertoire was calculated as one minus Shannon entropy normalized by log2 of the number of unique productive sequences. This is the immuneACCESS table as TCRdb keeps it, with only in-frame sequences that have V and J called. A part of the clones is gone; compared with another copy, unresolved V genes explain less than half, and the rest is unexplained. V and J calls plus clone size are reproduced from that table; the DNA served to infer D and trimming. A total of some 16,000 clones appear in this sample, more than 75% of them only once. The ten largest clones represent approximately 15% of the sample.

Overall results and qualifications from the work: Compared with tumor samples, blood samples had more total productive templates and approximately 8-fold more unique clonotypes. There was no significant difference in T-cell clonality between tumor and blood, where mean clonality was roughly 0.11 for tumors and approximately 0.07 for blood. Because most pancreatic cancer patients present with inoperable disease, the resected cohort was biased toward the minority with early-stage disease. Comparisons of clonality between tumor and blood may be biased toward lower diversity because tumors are enriched in CD45RO+ effector T cells rather than naive T cells.

Remarks on this clone: The target of this receptor is not known. Qualities for individual bases were not recorded, and no much larger clone is one base off.

The selected pancreatic ductal adenocarcinoma patients had received surgery without neoadjuvant therapy. After peripheral blood was drawn into heparin tubes, PBMCs were separated on a histopaque density gradient and then cryopreserved in 10% DMSO. Genomic DNA was extracted from roughly 7 PBMC and under 10 flash-frozen tumor specimens using the DNeasy Blood and Tissue Kit with Proteinase K and RNase treatment. The chain was built from TRBV5-5 and TRBJ1-4; 10 bases in between match TRBD1. The receptor was isolated from a human donor with pancreatic ductal adenocarcinoma. Sample: PBMCs. The DNA sequence follows: TGTGCCAGCAGCTTTATACCGGGACAGGGGACATCAACTAATGAAAAACTGTTTTTT. It specifies CASSFIPGQGTSTNEKLFF.